This paragraph covers one T cell receptor (beta chain) sequence. Its target is unknown. A junction end diverges from the germline sequence, so it may reflect a read error. The CDR3 totals 17 residues. Looked up from germline, CDR1 is MGHRA and CDR2 is YSYEKL. These data are taken from a study of cytomegalovirus exposure and HLA in healthy donors. Across the whole study: Earlier work reported some 110 million unique TCR beta sequences from about 170 million T cells. Overall study findings and caveats: A few V segments could not be told apart, such as TRBV6-2 and TRBV6-3, and were left out. The authors listed 164 TCR beta chains as cytomegalovirus-associated. Presence/absence analyses assumed roughly uniform sequencing depth across donors.

PCR was performed using 60 Vbeta and 13 Jbeta primers. TCRdb keeps only in-frame clones here, not all; method: immunoSEQ multiplex PCR. The sample holds roughly 180,000 clones, 77% seen once. The sequence came from a woman aged 60-70 years in good health and CMV-seropositive. The chain links TRBV4-1 to TRBJ2-4; the D gene is possibly TRBD1 (5 bases). Sequenced input: PBMCs. CDR3 coding DNA: TGCGCCAGCAGCCTCCCCCGGTCAGGGAAGGCCAAAAACAGTCAGTACTTC. Amino acid sequence: CASSLPRSGKAKNSQYF.